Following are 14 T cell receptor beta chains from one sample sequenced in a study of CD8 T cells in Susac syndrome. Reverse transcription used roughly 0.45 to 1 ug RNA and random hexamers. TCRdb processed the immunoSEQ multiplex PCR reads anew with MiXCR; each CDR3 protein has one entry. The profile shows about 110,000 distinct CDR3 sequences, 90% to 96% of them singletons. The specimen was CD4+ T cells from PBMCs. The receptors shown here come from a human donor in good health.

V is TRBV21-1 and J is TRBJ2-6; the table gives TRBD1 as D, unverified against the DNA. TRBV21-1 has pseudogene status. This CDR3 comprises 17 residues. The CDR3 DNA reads TGTGCCAGCATCGTGACAGGAGGGGGCTCTGGGGCCAACGTCCTGACTTTC. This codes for CASIVTGGGSGANVLTF.

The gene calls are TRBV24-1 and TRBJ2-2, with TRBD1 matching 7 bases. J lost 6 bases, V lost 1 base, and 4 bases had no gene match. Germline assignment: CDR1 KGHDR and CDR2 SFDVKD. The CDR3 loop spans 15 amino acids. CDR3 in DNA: TGTGCCACCAGTGATTTACAGGGGCGATCCGGGGAGCTGTTTTTT. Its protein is CATSDLQGRSGELFF.

The CDR3 DNA reads as TGTGCCAGCAGCCCCTCAGGGGGCCAATCGACCCAGTACTTC. This encodes CASSPSGGQSTQYF. The chain uses TRBV7-3 and TRBJ2-5; 8 nucleotides match TRBD1. The V gene's germline CDR1 is SGHTA and CDR2 FQGTGA. This CDR3 has 14 residues. Germline trimming cut 5 bases from V and 7 bases from J; bases unmatched to any gene: 9.

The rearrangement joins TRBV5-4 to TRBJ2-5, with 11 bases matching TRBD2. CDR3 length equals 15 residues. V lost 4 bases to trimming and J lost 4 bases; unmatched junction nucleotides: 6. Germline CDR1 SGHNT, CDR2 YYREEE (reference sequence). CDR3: CASSPSGGRRETQYF. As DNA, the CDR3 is TGTGCCAGCAGCCCTAGCGGGGGGAGGAGAGAGACCCAGTACTTC.

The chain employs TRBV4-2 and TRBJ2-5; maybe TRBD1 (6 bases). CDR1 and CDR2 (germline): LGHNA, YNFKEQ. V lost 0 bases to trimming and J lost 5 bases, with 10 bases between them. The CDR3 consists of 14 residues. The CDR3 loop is CASSQDGGRETQYF. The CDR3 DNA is TGTGCCAGCAGCCAAGATGGGGGCAGGGAGACCCAGTACTTC.

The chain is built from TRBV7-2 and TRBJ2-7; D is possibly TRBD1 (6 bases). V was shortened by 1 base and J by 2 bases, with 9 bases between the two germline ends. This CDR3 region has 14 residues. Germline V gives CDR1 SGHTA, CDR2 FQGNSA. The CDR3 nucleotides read TGTGCCAGCAGCTTAGTTGGACAGACCTACGAGCAGTACTTC. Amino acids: CASSLVGQTYEQYF.

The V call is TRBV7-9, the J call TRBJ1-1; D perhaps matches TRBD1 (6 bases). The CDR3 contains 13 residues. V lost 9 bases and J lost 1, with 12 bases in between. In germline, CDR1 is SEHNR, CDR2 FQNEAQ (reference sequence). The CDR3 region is CASNRDPNTEAFF. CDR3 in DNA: TGTGCCAGTAACAGGGACCCGAACACTGAAGCTTTCTTT.

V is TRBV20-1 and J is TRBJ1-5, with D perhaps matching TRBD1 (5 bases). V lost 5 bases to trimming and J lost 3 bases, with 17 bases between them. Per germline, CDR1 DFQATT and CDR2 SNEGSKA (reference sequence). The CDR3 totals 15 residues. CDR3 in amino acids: CSAAVPGTSNQPQHF. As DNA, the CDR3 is TGCAGTGCTGCCGTTCCCGGGACGTCCAATCAGCCCCAGCATTTT.

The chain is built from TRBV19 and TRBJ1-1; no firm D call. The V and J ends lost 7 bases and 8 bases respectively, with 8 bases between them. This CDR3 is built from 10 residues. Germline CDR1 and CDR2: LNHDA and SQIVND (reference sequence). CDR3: CASKLGEAFF. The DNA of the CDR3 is TGTGCCAGTAAACTAGGAGAAGCTTTCTTT.

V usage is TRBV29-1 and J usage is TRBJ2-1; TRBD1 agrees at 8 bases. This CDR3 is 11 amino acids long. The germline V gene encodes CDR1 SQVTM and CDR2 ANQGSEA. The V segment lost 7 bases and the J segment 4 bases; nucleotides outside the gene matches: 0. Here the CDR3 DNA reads TGCAGCGGGACAGGGTACAATGAGCAGTTCTTC. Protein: CSGTGYNEQFF.

DNA for the CDR3: TGCGCCAGCAGCTTGGGGGCAGGGGTAGGTGAAGCTTTCTTT. As protein: CASSLGAGVGEAFF. V and J are TRBV5-1 and TRBJ1-1; perhaps TRBD1 as D (6 bases). In germline, CDR1 is SGHRS, CDR2 YFSETQ. Trimming stripped 0 bases from V and 7 bases from J, with 13 bases between. The CDR3 is made up of 14 amino acids. Filled out from reference TRBV5-1 and TRBJ1-1, the complete variable domain reads KAGVTQTPRYLIKTRGQQVTLSCSPISGHRSVSWYQQTPGQGLQFLFEYFSETQRNKGNFPGRFSGRQFSNSRSEMNVSTLELGDSALYLCASSLGAGVGEAFFGQGTRLTVV.

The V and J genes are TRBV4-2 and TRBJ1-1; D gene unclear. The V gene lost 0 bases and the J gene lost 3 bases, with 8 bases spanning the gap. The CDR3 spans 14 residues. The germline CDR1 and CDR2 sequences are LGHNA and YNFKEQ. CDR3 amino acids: CASSQEEGYTEAFF. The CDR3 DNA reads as TGTGCCAGCAGCCAAGAGGAGGGTTACACTGAAGCTTTCTTT.

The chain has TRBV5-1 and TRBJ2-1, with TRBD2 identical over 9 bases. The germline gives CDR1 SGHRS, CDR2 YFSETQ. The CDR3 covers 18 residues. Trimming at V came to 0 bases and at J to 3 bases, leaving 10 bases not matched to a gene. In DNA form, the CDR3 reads TGCGCCAGCAGCTTGGTAGCTAGCGGGGAGCCCCTCTACAATGAGCAGTTCTTC. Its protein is CASSLVASGEPLYNEQFF.

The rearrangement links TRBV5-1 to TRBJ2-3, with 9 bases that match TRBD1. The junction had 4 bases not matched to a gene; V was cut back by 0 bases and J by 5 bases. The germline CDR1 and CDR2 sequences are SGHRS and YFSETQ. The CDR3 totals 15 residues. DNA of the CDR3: TGCGCCAGCAGCTTGGACAGGGGGCACTTAGATACGCAGTATTTT. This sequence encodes CASSLDRGHLDTQYF.